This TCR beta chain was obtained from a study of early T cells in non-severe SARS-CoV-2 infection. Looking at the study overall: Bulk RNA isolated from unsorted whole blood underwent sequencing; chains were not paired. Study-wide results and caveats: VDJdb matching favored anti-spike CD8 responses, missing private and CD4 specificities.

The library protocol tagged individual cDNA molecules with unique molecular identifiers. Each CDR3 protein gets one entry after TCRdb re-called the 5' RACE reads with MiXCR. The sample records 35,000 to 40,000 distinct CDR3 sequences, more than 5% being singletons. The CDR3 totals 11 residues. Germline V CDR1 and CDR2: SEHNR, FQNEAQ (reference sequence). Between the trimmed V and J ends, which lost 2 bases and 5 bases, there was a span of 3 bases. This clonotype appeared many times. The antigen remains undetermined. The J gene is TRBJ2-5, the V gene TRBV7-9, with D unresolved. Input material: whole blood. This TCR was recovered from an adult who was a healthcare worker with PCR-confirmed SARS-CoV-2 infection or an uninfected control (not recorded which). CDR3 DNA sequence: TGTGCCAGCAGCTTACCCGAGACCCAGTACTTC. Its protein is CASSLPETQYF.